The rows below give T cell receptor beta chains drawn from one sample of a study of blood T cell repertoires in COVID-19. Data came from immunoSEQ multiplex PCR; TCRdb stores just in-frame clones and leaves some out. The table has about 140,000 clones, 75% to 85% seen once. Input material: peripheral blood. These receptors were collected from a woman in her forties or fifties with acute or convalescent COVID-19. Each CDR3 is given with its conserved first and last residue. A D gene is named only where the DNA matches it firmly. The size entry is marked missing in some rows and otherwise reads once, few, many or a size class.

D	size	V	J	DNA	CDR3
-	-	TRBV30	TRBJ2-3	TGTGCCTCCTCGGGGCCCCGGGGGACAGATACGCAGTATTTT	CASSGPRGTDTQYF
-	-	TRBV2	TRBJ2-3	TGTGCCAGCAGTGAAGTTTACAGGGCTACCACAGATACGCAGTATTTT	CASSEVYRATTDTQYF
TRBD1	few	TRBV7-9	TRBJ2-7	TGTGCCAGCAGCGCCGGGACAGTCTCCTACGAGCAGTACTTC	CASSAGTVSYEQYF
TRBD2	-	TRBV7-2	TRBJ2-7	TGTGCCAGCAGCTTTATGGGACTATCCCCCGAGCAGTACTTC	CASSFMGLSPEQYF
TRBD1	-	TRBV27	TRBJ1-1	TGTGCCAGCAGAGGACAGGGTAAGACTGAAGCTTTCTTT	CASRGQGKTEAFF
-	-	TRBV28	TRBJ1-2	TGTGCCAGCAGTTTAAGGGGGAAGGGTGGCTACACCTTC	CASSLRGKGGYTF
TRBD1	once	TRBV6-5	TRBJ2-7	TGTGCCAGCAGTTCCGGACAGGGTGGTGAAAGTCACTTC	CASSSGQGGESHF
-	-	TRBV28	TRBJ2-7	TGTGCCAGCAGTTTTTCGAGCCTGACAGCGAGCTCCTACGAGCAGTACTTC	CASSFSSLTASSYEQYF
TRBD1	once	TRBV7-9	TRBJ1-1	TGTGCCAGCAGCTTGGACACAGGGGGGACTGAAGCTTTCTTT	CASSLDTGGTEAFF
-	-	TRBV29-1	TRBJ2-7	TGCAGCGTTGCCATATTGGCACAAAGGGGGTCCGAGCAGTACTTC	CSVAILAQRGSEQYF
-	-	TRBV4-3	TRBJ2-1	TGCGCCAGCAGCCAAGAGGGGGGGCCAAATGAGCAGTTCTTC	CASSQEGGPNEQFF
-	-	TRBV4-3	TRBJ2-2	TGCGCCAGCAGCCAAGTGACAGGGAACACCGGGGAGCTGTTTTTT	CASSQVTGNTGELFF
TRBD1	-	TRBV19	TRBJ1-6	TGTGCCACCAGAGGGACAGCCTCACCCCTCCACTTT	CATRGTASPLHF
-	-	TRBV28	TRBJ1-2	TGTGCCAGCAGTTTAGCCGACGGTCTGGGGCCGAGCTATGGCTACACCTTC	CASSLADGLGPSYGYTF
TRBD1	-	TRBV7-9	TRBJ1-1	TGTGCCAGCAGCCTGGGACAGTCTGAACACCCAGCTTTCTTT	CASSLGQSEHPAFF
-	-	TRBV13	TRBJ1-1	TGTGCCAGCAGCCTCGAGTGGGCAGCTTTCTTT	CASSLEWAAFF
TRBD1	-	TRBV6-6	TRBJ1-5	TGTGCCAGCAGGACCGGGACAGGGGGCGTGGGGCCCCAGCATTTT	CASRTGTGGVGPQHF
TRBD1	-	TRBV6-5	TRBJ1-2	TGTGCCAGCAGCTTTACCGGGACAGTTGACTACACCTTC	CASSFTGTVDYTF
-	few	TRBV7-9	TRBJ1-1	TGTGCCAGCAGCTCCTTGAGTGGGCAGGAAGCTTTCTTT	CASSSLSGQEAFF
-	-	TRBV6-5	TRBJ1-5	TGTGCCAGCAGTTACTCCGGCGGGGGTCATCAGCCCCAGCATTTT	CASSYSGGGHQPQHF
-	-	TRBV28	TRBJ2-2	TGTGCCAGCATGGACAGCCGAGCCTCGAACACCGGGGAGCTGTTTTTT	CASMDSRASNTGELFF
TRBD1	few	TRBV2	TRBJ2-7	TGTGCCAGCACACCCCTCTGGGGGACAGGGGGCAACGAGCAGTACTTC	CASTPLWGTGGNEQYF
TRBD1	-	TRBV6-5	TRBJ1-4	TGTGCCAGCAGTCCCGGACAGGGGAATGAAAAACTGTTTTTT	CASSPGQGNEKLFF
-	-	TRBV5-6	TRBJ1-6	TGTGCCAGCAGCTTCGGCCGGGGGGATTCACCCCTCCACTTT	CASSFGRGDSPLHF
-	few	TRBV5-6	TRBJ1-1	TGTGCCAGCATCTCTCCGCGGGGAACTGAAGCTTTCTTT	CASISPRGTEAFF
-	-	TRBV7-6	TRBJ2-7	TGTGCCAGCAGCCCAAGGACTGGGGAAGGGGAGCAGTACTTC	CASSPRTGEGEQYF
-	-	TRBV28	TRBJ1-6	TGTGCCACCTGCGGGGTTAATTCACCCCTCCACTTT	CATCGVNSPLHF
-	-	TRBV30	TRBJ1-2	TGTGCCTGGAGTGTACAGGACAACTATGGCTACACCTTC	CAWSVQDNYGYTF
TRBD2	-	TRBV5-4	TRBJ2-1	TGTGCCAGCAGCGCCCGGGACTATGGCTCCTACAATGAGCAGTTCTTC	CASSARDYGSYNEQFF
-	-	TRBV12-3/TRBV12-4	TRBJ2-5	TGTGCCAGCAGTTTACAGGCTGAAGAGACCCAGTACTTC	CASSLQAEETQYF
-	-	TRBV2	TRBJ1-1	TGTGCCAGCAGTGAAAGGGAGGCTGTAACTGAAGCTTTCTTT	CASSEREAVTEAFF
-	-	TRBV19	TRBJ2-7	TGTGCCAGTAGTATTGAGGGTGGGTCCTACGAGCAGTACTTC	CASSIEGGSYEQYF
-	-	TRBV5-1	TRBJ1-5	TGCGCCAGCAGCTTGGGAGGCGATCAGCCCCAGCATTTT	CASSLGGDQPQHF
-	-	TRBV24-1	TRBJ1-2	TGTGCCACCAGTAGCGACCTCAACTATGGCTACACCTTC	CATSSDLNYGYTF
-	-	TRBV9	TRBJ2-2	TGTGCCAGCAGCGCCCTCTACAGCACCGGGGAGCTGTTTTTT	CASSALYSTGELFF
TRBD1	-	TRBV7-3	TRBJ1-3	TGTGCCAGCAGCTCCCAGGGGGCTCACTCTGGAAACACCATATATTTT	CASSSQGAHSGNTIYF
-	-	TRBV18	TRBJ1-6	TGTGCCAGCTCACGAGATGGGGGGGGGAATTCACCCCTCCACTTT	CASSRDGGGNSPLHF
-	-	TRBV6-5	TRBJ1-1	TGTGCCAGCAGTTACTCGACCATCCCGGGCACTGAAGCTTTCTTT	CASSYSTIPGTEAFF
-	few	TRBV27	TRBJ1-1	TGTGCCAGCAGGAACCGAGAGAACACTGAAGCTTTCTTT	CASRNRENTEAFF
-	once	TRBV28	TRBJ2-7	TGTGCCAGCATTGACAGCTACTACGAGCAGTACTTC	CASIDSYYEQYF
-	-	TRBV7-9	TRBJ1-1	TGTGCCAGCAGCCCACAGGTAAACACTGAAGCTTTCTTT	CASSPQVNTEAFF
-	-	TRBV4-3	TRBJ1-1	TGCGCCAGCAGCCAAGCGACAGGCTACACTGAAGCTTTCTTT	CASSQATGYTEAFF
-	-	TRBV9	TRBJ1-5	TGTGCCAGCAGCGCCACAGGTGGTGGCAATCAGCCCCAGCATTTT	CASSATGGGNQPQHF
TRBD2	-	TRBV6-1	TRBJ2-5	TGTGCCAGCAGTGAAGGGGCTACCGGGGGGGAGACCCAGTACTTC	CASSEGATGGETQYF
TRBD1	-	TRBV19	TRBJ1-3	TGTGCCAGTAGTATGGTCCAGGGGGCCTCTGGAAACACCATATATTTT	CASSMVQGASGNTIYF
-	-	TRBV7-2	TRBJ1-2	TGTGCCAGCAGCTTAGGGTCCAGTAATATTAACTATGGCTACACCTTC	CASSLGSSNINYGYTF
TRBD1	-	TRBV5-6	TRBJ1-1	TGTGCCAGCAGCTTGGGTCGGGACAGGGGAACACTCTACGACACTGAAGCTTTCTTT	CASSLGRDRGTLYDTEAFF
-	-	TRBV7-3	TRBJ2-1	TGTGCCAGCAGCTTAATGGGGGCAGGTAATGAGCAGTTCTTC	CASSLMGAGNEQFF
-	once	TRBV3-1/TRBV3-2	TRBJ1-3	TGTGCCAGCAGCCAAGGCGTTAAGGGGGTAGGAAACACCATATATTTT	CASSQGVKGVGNTIYF
-	few	TRBV6-2/TRBV6-3	TRBJ1-5	TGTGCCAGCAGTATCCCTCGGAGCAATCAGCCCCAGCATTTT	CASSIPRSNQPQHF
TRBD1	-	TRBV7-9	TRBJ2-7	TGTGCCAGCAGCTTAGCGGGGACAGGGGGCTACGAGCAGTACTTC	CASSLAGTGGYEQYF
TRBD2	-	TRBV6-2/TRBV6-3	TRBJ2-3	TGTGCCAGCAGTTTCTCGACTAGCGGGGGGCCCACAGATACGCAGTATTTT	CASSFSTSGGPTDTQYF
TRBD1	-	TRBV5-1	TRBJ2-7	TGCGCCAGCAGCGGAACCGGGACAGGGATCGAGCAGTACTTC	CASSGTGTGIEQYF
-	-	TRBV7-8	TRBJ1-2	TGTGCCAGCAGCCCCCCACACCCCGAATTTGGCTACACCTTC	CASSPPHPEFGYTF
TRBD1	once	TRBV18	TRBJ1-1	TGTGCCAGCTCAAGTACAGGGGGCTTGACTGAAGCTTTCTTT	CASSSTGGLTEAFF
-	few	TRBV27	TRBJ1-6	TGTGCCAGCAGTTTAGTCGCAGGGCCTGAATCACCCCTCCACTTT	CASSLVAGPESPLHF